Listed below are T cell receptor beta chains from one sample, sequenced in a study of a mutant IDH1 vaccine in newly diagnosed glioma. Their antigens remain unidentified. TCRdb's table, derived via immunoSEQ multiplex PCR, lists solely in-frame clones and lacks some. The repertoire holds around 85,000 clones, with approximately 85% as singletons. The sample here was PBMCs, taken from a glioma patient whose treatment included an IDH1 peptide vaccine. The receptors stem from a man aged 30-40 years with glioma. Some clones in this sample may be carry-over from other donors' samples. Both conserved end residues are part of each CDR3. D genes are given only for firm matches. Not every row has a clone size; where given, it reads once, few, many or a size class.

j_call d_call v_call clone_size cdr3_nt cdr3_aa
TRBJ1-1 TRBD1 TRBV6-5 few TGTGCCAGCAGTTACTCGGGACAGGGGAACACTGAAGCTTTCTTT CASSYSGQGNTEAFF
TRBJ1-5 NA TRBV18 NA TGTGCCAGCTCCTTAGGGGGGGCTTATAGCAATCAGCCCCAGCATTTT CASSLGGAYSNQPQHF
TRBJ1-5 NA TRBV18 NA TGTGCCAGCTCACCCACGGGGAATCAGCCCCAGCATTTT CASSPTGNQPQHF
TRBJ2-2 TRBD2 TRBV19 NA TGTGCCAGTAGTTCTCGACCTGGGAGGGACACCGGGGAGCTGTTTTTT CASSSRPGRDTGELFF
TRBJ2-2 NA TRBV28 NA TGTGCCAGCAGTTTTGACAGACACACCGGGGAGCTGTTTTTT CASSFDRHTGELFF
TRBJ1-1 TRBD1 TRBV6-1 NA TGTGCCAGCAGTGCACAGGGGGCTGGGACTGAAGCTTTCTTT CASSAQGAGTEAFF
TRBJ2-5 NA TRBV14 few TGTGCCAGCAGCCAAGAAAGGCAGGGACACAGCGATGAGACCCAGTACTTC CASSQERQGHSDETQYF
TRBJ2-7 TRBD2 TRBV2 few TGTGCCAGCACTCAGACTAGCGGGGTTAACGAGCAGTACTTC CASTQTSGVNEQYF
TRBJ2-5 NA TRBV29-1 NA TGCAGCGTCGGCGACAGGTTCCAAGAGACCCAGTACTTC CSVGDRFQETQYF
TRBJ2-5 TRBD2 TRBV5-4 NA TGTGCCAGCAGCTTGCTAGCGGACGCAGGGGAGACCCAGTACTTC CASSLLADAGETQYF
TRBJ2-2 TRBD2 TRBV7-3 NA TGTGCCAGCAGCCGGGGGGACGCCGGGGAGCTGTTTTTT CASSRGDAGELFF
TRBJ2-1 NA TRBV7-9 NA TGTGCCAGCAGCTCCTTGGCCAATGAGCAGTTCTTC CASSSLANEQFF
TRBJ1-4 NA TRBV30 NA TGTGCCTGGAGTGTATACCAGTTTGCAACTAATGAAAAACTGTTTTTT CAWSVYQFATNEKLFF
TRBJ2-1 NA TRBV19 NA TGTGCCAGTAGTATAGGAGCTAGCGATTGGGACCCTGAGCAGTTCTTC CASSIGASDWDPEQFF
TRBJ2-7 NA TRBV9 NA TGTGCCAGCAGCGTAGACGACGTCTACGAGCAGTACTTC CASSVDDVYEQYF
TRBJ2-5 TRBD2 TRBV6-6 NA TGTGCCAGCAGTCCCGGGACTAGTCTTTCGGAGACCCAGTACTTC CASSPGTSLSETQYF
TRBJ2-3 TRBD2 TRBV5-6 once TGTGCCAGCAGCTTGTACCTAGCGGGAGGGCCGGGTTGGACAGATACGCAGTATTTT CASSLYLAGGPGWTDTQYF
TRBJ2-6 TRBD1 TRBV18 NA TGTGCCAGCTCACCTCTCTCCGGGACAGTTTTTTCTGGGGCCAACGTCCTGACTTTC CASSPLSGTVFSGANVLTF